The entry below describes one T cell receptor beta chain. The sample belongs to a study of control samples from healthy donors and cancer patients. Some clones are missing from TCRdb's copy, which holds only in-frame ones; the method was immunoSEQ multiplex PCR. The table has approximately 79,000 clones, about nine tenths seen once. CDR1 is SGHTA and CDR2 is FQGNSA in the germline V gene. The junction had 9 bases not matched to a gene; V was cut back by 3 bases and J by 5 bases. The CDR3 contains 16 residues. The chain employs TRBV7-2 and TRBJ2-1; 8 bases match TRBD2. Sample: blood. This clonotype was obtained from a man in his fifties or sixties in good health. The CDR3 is CASSLPGGRRDNEQFF. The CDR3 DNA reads TGTGCCAGCAGCTTGCCGGGGGGGCGAAGAGACAATGAGCAGTTCTTC.